These 13 T cell receptor beta chains were all obtained from the same sample, sequenced in a study of human T cells and chemical hapten exposure. The time point is: patch test 2, 6 weeks after DPC sensitization. Treatment of the sample: therapeutic diphenylcyclopropenone sensitization with weekly scalp DPC. Each CDR3 protein is one row after TCRdb ran MiXCR on the RACE reads. Of 75,000 to 100,000 distinct CDR3 sequences listed, about 9.3% are singletons. Sequenced here: whole blood, sampled in connection with sensitization to the hapten diphenylcyclopropenone (DPC). The receptors stem from a woman aged 40 to 50 with alopecia areata. Some clones in this sample may be carry-over from other donors' samples.

The rearrangement uses TRBV4-2 and TRBJ2-7; TRBD2 aligns across 10 bases. Germline-derived CDR1 and CDR2 are LGHNA and YNFKEQ. This CDR3 is built from 16 residues. The ends lost 4 bases at V and 5 bases at J; junction bases unmatched: 11. CDR3 coding DNA: TGTGCCAGCAGCCCCCGGGAGACTAGCGGGTTCCACGAGCAGTACTTC. This sequence encodes CASSPRETSGFHEQYF.

This chain connects TRBV28 to TRBJ1-2; no definite D call. The CDR3 extends over 12 amino acids. The V and J ends lost 8 bases and 0 bases respectively, with 7 bases between them. Germline lookup yields CDR1 MDHEN and CDR2 SYDVKM. In DNA, the CDR3 is TGTGCCAGCTCCCAGGCTAACTATGGCTACACCTTC. This codes for CASSQANYGYTF.

This clonotype occurred many times. The chain employs TRBV5-1 and TRBJ2-5; D uncertain. The CDR3 is 13 amino acids. The ends were cut back, 1 base at V and 4 bases at J, with 8 bases in the middle. Per germline, CDR1 SGHRS and CDR2 YFSETQ. The chain's CDR3 is CASSLIGRETQYF. CDR3 DNA: TGCGCCAGCAGCTTGATTGGCAGAGAGACCCAGTACTTC.

As regards this clonotype: Being one base from a much bigger clone, this may be a read error. This rearrangement joins TRBV7-8 to TRBJ2-3, with 9 positions matching TRBD2. V lost 10 bases, J lost 2 bases, and 13 bases stayed unmatched. Germline assignment: CDR1 SGHVS and CDR2 FQNEAQ. The CDR3 totals 16 residues. DNA of the CDR3: TGTGCCAACAGTCCAGGACTAGCGACCTCCACAGATACGCAGTATTTT. The encoded protein is CANSPGLATSTDTQYF.

This clonotype has a count of ten or more. CDR3 nucleotide sequence: TGTGCCAGCAGCCTACGGGGCAGGGACGAGCAGTACTTC. Translated, it gives CASSLRGRDEQYF. This chain connects TRBV9 to TRBJ2-7; D may be TRBD1 or TRBD2 (5 bases each). Deletions cut 4 bases from V and 5 bases from J, with 13 bases between. The germline V gene encodes CDR1 SGDLS and CDR2 YYNGEE. There are 13 residues in the CDR3.

This sequence joins TRBV28 and TRBJ1-2; TRBD1 agrees at 12 bases. CDR3 length: 13 residues. Germline CDR1 MDHEN, CDR2 SYDVKM. V dropped 2 bases and J dropped 14; count of bases not matched to a gene: 6. The CDR3 DNA follows: TGTGCCAGCAGTTTAGCGGGACAGGGGGCGCAAACCTTC. It specifies CASSLAGQGAQTF.

This chain uses TRBV20-1 with TRBJ2-3; no firm D call. The CDR3 is 13 amino acids. CDR1 DFQATT and CDR2 SNEGSKA come from the germline V gene (reference sequence). Trimming removed 3 bases at V and 0 bases at J, with 7 bases between. The CDR3 DNA is TGCAGTGCTAGCTCCGAGAGCACAGATACGCAGTATTTT. It specifies CSASSESTDTQYF.

The rearrangement links TRBV7-2 to TRBJ2-3, with 8 positions matching TRBD2. V was clipped by 6 bases and J by 6 bases; unmatched bases: 14. In germline, CDR1 is SGHTA, CDR2 FQGNSA. The CDR3 totals 16 residues. Here the CDR3 DNA reads TGTGCCAGCAGAAAGGGAGGGGCTAGCGGGTACGATACGCAGTATTTT. Translating gives CASRKGGASGYDTQYF.

J is TRBJ2-1 and V is TRBV7-9; 10 bases match TRBD2. The CDR3 spans 15 residues. Unmatched junction bases numbered 7, after V lost 6 bases and J lost 5 bases. Germline-derived CDR1 and CDR2 are SEHNR and FQNEAQ (reference sequence). CDR3 in DNA: TGTGCCAGCAGGGGTCTAGCGGGAGTCGACAATGAGCAGTTCTTC. It codes for CASRGLAGVDNEQFF.

This clonotype was recorded a few times. The chain has TRBV20-1 and TRBJ2-3, with 9 bases that match TRBD2. The CDR3 has 14 residues. Germline CDR1 and CDR2: DFQATT and SNEGSKA (reference sequence). The trim removed 5 bases at V and 0 bases at J, leaving 3 bases unmatched. This chain's CDR3 is CSAAGLASTDTQYF. For the CDR3, the DNA is TGCAGTGCTGCCGGACTAGCGAGCACAGATACGCAGTATTTT.

This clonotype has just a few counts. The CDR3 bases are TGTGCCAGCAGCCTAGGATTCTCTGGGGCCAACGTCCTGACTTTC. Translation: CASSLGFSGANVLTF. The rearrangement links TRBV3-1 to TRBJ2-6; D unresolved. CDR3 size: 15 residues. Trimming took off 4 bases at V and 0 bases at J, with 7 bases between the two ends. From germline, CDR1 is LGHDT and CDR2 YNNKEL (reference sequence).

This clonotype came up many times. The genes are TRBV6-6 and TRBJ1-4; 8 bases are a match to TRBD1. The CDR3 is 15 amino acids. V was pared by 6 bases and J by 0 bases, with 3 bases of the junction left unmatched. Germline values: CDR1 MNHNY, CDR2 SVGAGI (reference sequence). CDR3 nucleotides: TGTGCCAGCAGCCCACAGGGGGCAACTAATGAAAAACTGTTTTTT. Its translation: CASSPQGATNEKLFF.

This clonotype was seen more than once but under ten times. This sequence joins TRBV5-1 and TRBJ2-1; 10 bases are a match to TRBD2. CDR1 and CDR2 from the germline V gene are SGHRS and YFSETQ. There are 16 residues in the CDR3. The V gene end was trimmed by 4 bases and the J gene end by 6 bases; junction bases not matched to a gene: 10. CDR3 in DNA: TGCGCCAGCAGCCCCGGACTAGCGGCGCGAGGCAATGAGCAGTTCTTC. This gives the protein CASSPGLAARGNEQFF.